This paragraph covers one T cell receptor (beta chain) sequence. Its antigen remains undetermined. Base qualities are missing; no much larger clone stands one base away. Read against the paper, the sample's treatment or condition label means: roughly 20 received Ad26.COV2.S at low or high dose, single or two shots; about five received placebo; per-sample allocation not given. Repertoires of vaccine and placebo recipients were sequenced from samples taken on day 63 after the first injection. In Cohort 1b, about 27 adults aged 18-55 years were enrolled at a single site in Boston, USA, between 29 July and 7 August 2020. As a vaccine, Ad26.COV2.S was a replication-incompetent adenovirus type 26 vector that expressed a prefusion-stabilized SARS-CoV-2 spike protein derived from the original Wuhan strain. There are 13 amino acids in the CDR3, from cysteine to phenylalanine inclusive. Just CDR3 DNA is preserved here, 39 bases in frame from base 1. Trimming removed 2 bases from V and 2 bases from J, leaving 6 bases between the germline ends. CDR1 and CDR2 are read off the germline V gene as MNHEY and SVGEGT.

The immunoSEQ Assay was the method used to sequence TCRbeta CDR3 regions. After extraction, genomic DNA underwent amplification by bias-controlled multiplex PCR, followed by high-throughput sequencing. The study's processing was this. To quantify the absolute abundance of each unique TCRbeta CDR3 region, sequences were collapsed and filtered. T cell fraction was estimated by normalization of TCRbeta template counts to usable DNA, with usable DNA being measured through amplification of reference genes present in all nucleated cells. Repertoire TCRs were annotated as SARS-CoV-2-specific when V gene, CDR3 amino acid sequence and J gene were exactly matched to a known reactive TCR set. MIRA supplied the reference SARS-CoV-2 TCR set, which was filtered for enrichment in COVID-19-positive ImmuneCODE repertoires so that public or cross-reactive TCRs were removed. Using the MIRA antigens, annotated TCRs were further analysed by specific ORF or by position within an ORF. Depth was the summed frequency of annotated unique rearrangements, while breadth was defined as annotated unique rearrangements over total unique productive rearrangements. Two-sided Wilcoxon rank-sum tests were applied when comparing TCR breadth between groups. Not all clones reach the TCRdb copy of this immuneACCESS table, which keeps in-frame sequences only. Checked studies attribute under half of the gap to unresolved V genes and leave the rest unexplained. The V and J calls and clone size are taken from that table; D and trimming were inferred from the DNA. The sample table holds about 350,000 clones, of which 75% to 90% were seen once. Of the sample, roughly 5% falls within the top ten clones.

The record originates from a study of Ad26.COV2.S vaccination and SARS-CoV-2 variants (dated by TCRdb to about 2021). Notes on the research overall: Donors in the vaccine arm were drawn from COV1001, a phase I-IIa trial of Ad26.COV2.S in healthy adults that was multicentre, randomized, double-blind and placebo-controlled. Dosing of Ad26.COV2.S was intramuscular, at either 5x10^10 or 1x10^11 viral particles, delivered as one shot or as two shots spaced 56 days apart. TCRbeta repertoire sequencing served as the tool for gauging how specific and how broad the SARS-CoV-2-reactive T cell receptors were following Ad26.COV2.S vaccination. A total of around 32 samples were included in the TCR-sequenced set, comprising about 20 Ad26.COV2.S vaccine recipients, 5 placebo recipients and 8 SARS-CoV-2 convalescent individuals. Trial participants were randomized into five groups of five: low-dose or high-dose Ad26.COV2.S given once or twice, or placebo on both occasions. Blinding of investigators to trial group allocation was maintained during experiments and outcome assessment. Broad study findings and their caveats: Higher spike-specific TCR breadth was observed in Ad26.COV2.S recipients than in placebo recipients (P = 0.0014). Comparable non-spike TCR breadth was observed between vaccine and placebo recipients, consistent with only spike being contained in the vaccine. The authors noted that total T cell responses may have been underestimated by the TCR breadth and depth analyses. Substantial breadth of spike-specific CD8+ and CD4+ T cell responses was reported after vaccination. Comparing responses between vaccine doses or regimens was not something the study was powered to do.

The V and J genes are TRBV6-2 or TRBV6-3 and TRBJ1-1, with no confidently assigned D gene. The receptor was isolated from a person aged 18-60 years who received the Ad26.COV2.S COVID-19 vaccine or a placebo. Here the sequenced sample was peripheral blood, taken in a trial of Ad26.COV2.S vaccine versus placebo. The CDR3 protein sequence reads: CASSYKRNTEAFF. The DNA reads as follows: TGTGCCAGCAGTTACAAGAGAAACACTGAAGCTTTCTTT.